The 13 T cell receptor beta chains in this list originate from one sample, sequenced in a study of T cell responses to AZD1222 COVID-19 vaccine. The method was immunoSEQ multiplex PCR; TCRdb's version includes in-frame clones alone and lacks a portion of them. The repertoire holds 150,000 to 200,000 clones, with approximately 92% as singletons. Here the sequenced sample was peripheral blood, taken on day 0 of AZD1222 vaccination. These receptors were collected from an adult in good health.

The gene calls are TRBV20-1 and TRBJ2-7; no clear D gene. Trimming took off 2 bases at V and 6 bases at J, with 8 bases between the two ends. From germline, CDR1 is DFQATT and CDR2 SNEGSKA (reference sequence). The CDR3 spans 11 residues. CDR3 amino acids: CSARRASEQYV. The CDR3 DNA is TGCAGTGCTAGAAGGGCTTCCGAGCAGTACGTC.

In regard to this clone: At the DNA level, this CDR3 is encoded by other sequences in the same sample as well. DNA of the CDR3: TGCGCCAGCAGCCAAGGGAGGGGAGCCTACGAGCAGTACTTC. This sequence encodes CASSQGRGAYEQYF. J is TRBJ2-7 and V is TRBV4-1; tentatively, D is TRBD2 (6 bases). The length of the CDR3 is 14 residues. Deletions cut 1 base from V and 2 bases from J, with 9 bases between. The germline CDR1 and CDR2 sequences are MGHRA and YSYEKL.

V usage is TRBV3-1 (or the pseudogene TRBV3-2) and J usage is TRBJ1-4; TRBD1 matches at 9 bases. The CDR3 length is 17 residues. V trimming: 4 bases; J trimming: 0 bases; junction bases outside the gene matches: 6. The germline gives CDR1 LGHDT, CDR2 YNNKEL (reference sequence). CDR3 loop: CASSPNRGLATNEKLFF. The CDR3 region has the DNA TGTGCCAGCAGCCCGAACAGGGGGCTTGCAACTAATGAAAAACTGTTTTTT.

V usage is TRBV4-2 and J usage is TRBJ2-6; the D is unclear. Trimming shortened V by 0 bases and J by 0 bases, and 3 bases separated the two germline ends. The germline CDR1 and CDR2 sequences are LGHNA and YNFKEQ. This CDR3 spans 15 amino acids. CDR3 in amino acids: CASSQDYSGANVLTF. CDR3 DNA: TGTGCCAGCAGCCAAGATTACTCTGGGGCCAACGTCCTGACTTTC.

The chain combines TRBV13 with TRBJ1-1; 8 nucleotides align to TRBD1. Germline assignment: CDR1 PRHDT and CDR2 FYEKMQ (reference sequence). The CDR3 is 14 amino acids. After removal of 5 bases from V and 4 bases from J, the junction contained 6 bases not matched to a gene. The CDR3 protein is CASSLHTGGTEAFF. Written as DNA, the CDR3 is TGTGCCAGCAGCCTCCACACAGGGGGCACTGAAGCTTTCTTT.

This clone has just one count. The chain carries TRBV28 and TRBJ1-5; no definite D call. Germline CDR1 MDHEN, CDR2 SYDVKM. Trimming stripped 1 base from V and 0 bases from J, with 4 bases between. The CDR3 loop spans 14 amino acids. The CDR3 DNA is TGTGCCAGCAGTTTATTAAGTAGCAATCAGCCCCAGCATTTT. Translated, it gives CASSLLSSNQPQHF.

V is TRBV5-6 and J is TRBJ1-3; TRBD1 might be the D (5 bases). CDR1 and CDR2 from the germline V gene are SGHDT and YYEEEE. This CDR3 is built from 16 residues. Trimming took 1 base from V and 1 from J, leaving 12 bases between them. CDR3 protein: CASSLNVAGSGNTIYF. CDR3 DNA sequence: TGTGCCAGCAGCTTGAACGTAGCAGGGTCTGGAAACACCATATATTTT.

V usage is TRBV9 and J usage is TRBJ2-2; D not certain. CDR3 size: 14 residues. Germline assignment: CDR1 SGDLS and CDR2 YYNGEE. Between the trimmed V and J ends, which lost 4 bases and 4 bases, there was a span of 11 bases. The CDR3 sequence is CASSRFPSTGELFF. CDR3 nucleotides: TGTGCCAGCAGCCGTTTCCCATCCACCGGGGAGCTGTTTTTT.

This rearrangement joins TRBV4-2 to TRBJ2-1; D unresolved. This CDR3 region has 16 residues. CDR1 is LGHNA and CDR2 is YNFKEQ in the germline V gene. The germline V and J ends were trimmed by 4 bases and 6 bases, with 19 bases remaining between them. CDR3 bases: TGTGCCAGCAGCCCATCGTTCGGGTTTGCTATCAATGAGCAGTTCTTC. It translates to CASSPSFGFAINEQFF.

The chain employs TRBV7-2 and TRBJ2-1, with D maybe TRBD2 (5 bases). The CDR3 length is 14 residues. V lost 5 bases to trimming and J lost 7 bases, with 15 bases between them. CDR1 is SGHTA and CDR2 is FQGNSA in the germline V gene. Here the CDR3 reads CASSRRGITNEQFF. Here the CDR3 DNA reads TGTGCCAGCAGCCGCCGAGGGATTACGAATGAGCAGTTCTTC.

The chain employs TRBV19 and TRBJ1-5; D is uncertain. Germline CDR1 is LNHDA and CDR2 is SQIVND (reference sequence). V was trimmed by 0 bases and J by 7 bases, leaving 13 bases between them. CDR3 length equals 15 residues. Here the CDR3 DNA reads TGTGCCAGTAGTATAGACCGCCCGGAAGAGCAGCCCCAGCATTTT. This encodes CASSIDRPEEQPQHF.

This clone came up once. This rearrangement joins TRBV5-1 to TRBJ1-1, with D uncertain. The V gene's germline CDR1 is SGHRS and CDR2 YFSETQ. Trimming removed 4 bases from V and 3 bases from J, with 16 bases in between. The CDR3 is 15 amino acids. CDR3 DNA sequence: TGCGCCAGCAGCCCCGGACTCTGGCGGGACACTGAAGCTTTCTTT. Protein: CASSPGLWRDTEAFF.

CDR3 nucleotide sequence: TGTGCCAGCAGTTACTCACGGGGCTACGAGCAGTACGTC. This encodes CASSYSRGYEQYV. This rearrangement joins TRBV6-2 or TRBV6-3 to TRBJ2-7, with D possibly matching TRBD2 (5 bases). The V end was cut by 0 bases, the J end by 3 bases, with 6 bases between. The length of the CDR3 is 13 residues. Per germline, CDR1 MNHEY and CDR2 SVGEGT.